This T cell receptor beta chain was sequenced in a study of tumour-infiltrating T cells in Burkitt lymphoma. Study overall: Survival, overall and progression-free, tracked with productive clonality.

The CDR3 contains 15 residues. The germline V gene encodes CDR1 SGHRS and CDR2 YFSETQ. Trimming left V 0 bases short and J 8 bases short, with 15 bases between. This clone was detected a few times. Measured with immunoSEQ multiplex PCR; TCRdb has only the in-frame clones, and not every one. The sample lists roughly 7,200 clones, 15% to 20% seen once, with 3% in the top ten. The sequencing sample was made of tumor tissue. The receptor's source is a human donor with diffuse large B-cell lymphoma. The chain carries TRBV5-1 and TRBJ2-1, with D possibly being TRBD1 or TRBD2 (6 bases each). CDR3 in amino acids: CASSLELVGGDEQFF. The DNA of the CDR3 is TGCGCCAGCAGCTTGGAACTAGTGGGGGGCGATGAGCAGTTCTTC.